This T cell receptor (beta chain) was identified in a study of early T cells in non-severe SARS-CoV-2 infection (dated by TCRdb to about 2021). Broadly, across the study: Bulk RNA from unsorted whole blood was used for TCR sequencing, so alpha and beta chains could not be paired.

The CDR3 has 13 amino acids, counting the end cysteine and phenylalanine. This entry keeps only the CDR3 DNA: 39 bases, framed from base 1. From the germline V gene, CDR1 is MNHEY and CDR2 is SVGEGT. V loses 0 bases, J loses 7 bases, and the germline ends lie 7 bases apart. This was a case-control study nested in a cohort of healthcare workers in London, UK, who had nasopharyngeal swab PCR tests and blood samples taken every week. Healthcare workers were enrolled in the week of the UK lockdown, from 23 to 31 March 2020, and were followed every week for up to about 15 weeks. Points on this clonotype: The target of this receptor is not known. Within one base of it there is no much larger clone, and no base qualities were kept.

Library preparation used 5' RACE. Sequencing was carried out with a NextSeq 500. In the TCR library protocol, unique molecular identifiers were attached to individual cDNA molecules to correct for PCR bias and sequencing error. Sequencing covered both TCR alpha and beta chains, and within each sample the abundances of alpha and beta sequences were tightly co-correlated. Per the original workflow: Decombinator V4 was used to perform V gene, J gene and CDR3 annotation of TCR sequences. Expanded TCRs were defined as changing significantly between any two time points under a Poisson model with p below 0.0001. Abundances of TCRs were expressed as counts per million after normalisation to the total number of TCRs sequenced in each sample. TRAV1-2 paired with TRAJ12, TRAJ20 or TRAJ33 defined MAIT TCRs, while TRAV10 paired with TRAJ18 defined iNKT TCRs. VDJdb, accessed on 1 November 2021, was searched for TCRs annotated for CMV, EBV and SARS-CoV-2, and TCRs annotated for more than one antigen were excluded. TCRdb reprocessing: public reads trimmed at Q25 with fastp, clones called with MiXCR, in-frame beta chains kept. CDR3 protein duplicates are merged, each entry listing the most common genes and DNA. TCRdb's processing, not the authors', yielded these V and J calls. A total of 63,000 or so distinct CDR3 sequences appear in this sample, about an eighth of them only once. The top ten constitute about 6% of the sample.

The research as a whole found: VDJdb matching was skewed toward anti-spike CD8 responses, so virus-specific expansions were likely underestimated and private and CD4 specificities were missed.

The TCR was taken from an adult who was a healthcare worker with PCR-confirmed SARS-CoV-2 infection or an uninfected control (not recorded which). The sample was whole blood, taken at baseline. Recombination joined TRBV6-2 or TRBV6-3 with TRBJ1-5, with an unclear D gene assignment. CDR3 reads: CASSYSINQPQHF. In nucleotides, the sequence is TGTGCCAGCAGTTACTCGATCAACCAGCCCCAGCATTTT.